The TCR beta chain under discussion was sequenced for a study of T cells in Graves' hyperthyroidism and ophthalmopathy. Study-level information: Prior to any treatment, at the point of initial diagnosis, peripheral blood was collected.

Individuals with ophthalmopathy presented a Clinical Activity Score of at least 3, a NOSPECS grade of at least 4 and a duration under 3 months. Diagnoses were established using clinical symptoms, serum thyroxine and TRAb, thyroid ultrasound and orbital computed tomography. Germline V gives CDR1 SGHAT, CDR2 FQNNGV. CDR3 length: 16 amino acids. V shed 0 bases and J shed 0 bases, with 11 bases lying between them. There were TCR beta CDR3 regions amplified from RNA transcripts. The primer set for the first-round RT-PCR of the TCR CDR3 was HTBI. TCRdb fed the multiplex PCR reads into MiXCR, producing one record per CDR3 protein. The data hold around 520,000 distinct CDR3 sequences, with approximately 25% observed a single time.

This clonotype originated in a woman aged 25-40 years with Graves' ophthalmopathy. The chain links TRBV11-2 to TRBJ1-2; D unclear. The sequencing sample was made of blood. CDR3 sequence reads: CASSLEATVANYGYTF. In DNA, the CDR3 is TGTGCCAGCAGCTTAGAGGCTACCGTAGCTAACTATGGCTACACCTTC.